The 20 T cell receptor beta chains given below trace back to one sample, sequenced in a study of cytomegalovirus exposure and HLA in healthy donors. PCR was performed using 60 Vbeta and 13 Jbeta primers. Produced via immunoSEQ multiplex PCR; TCRdb's table is partial and in-frame only. The repertoire holds some 140,000 clones, with approximately 80% as singletons. Sequencing was carried out using PBMCs. The source of these receptors is a woman aged 50 to 60 in good health and CMV-seropositive.

This clone was detected only once. V and J are TRBV19 and TRBJ1-2; 11 nucleotides line up with TRBD1. The V and J ends lost 3 bases and 4 bases, in that order; junction bases with no gene match: 4. The CDR3 contains 15 residues. Germline lookup yields CDR1 LNHDA and CDR2 SQIVND (reference sequence). The CDR3 loop is CASSIGTGGFYGYTF. CDR3 DNA: TGTGCCAGTAGTATCGGGACAGGGGGTTTCTATGGCTACACCTTC.

The chain links TRBV4-2 to TRBJ1-3; 8 positions match TRBD1. The CDR3 runs 16 residues. Trimming cost V 0 bases and J 5 bases; bases outside gene matches: 6. Germline assignment: CDR1 LGHNA and CDR2 YNFKEQ. CDR3 bases: TGTGCCAGCAGCCAAGAACGAACAGGGGGTAGAAACACCATATATTTT. Its translation is CASSQERTGGRNTIYF.

Comments on this clone: A read error may account for a junction end that differs from germline. The V and J genes are TRBV6-1 and TRBJ1-6; D ambiguous. Germline loops: CDR1 MNHNS, CDR2 SASEGT. This CDR3 region has 15 residues. The CDR3 region has the DNA TGTGCCAGCAGGGAAGGATGGAGTGCGGGGTCACCCCTCCACTTT. Residues: CASREGWSAGSPLHF.

The chain recombines TRBV6-1 with TRBJ1-5, with D unclear. V was cut by 6 bases and J by 4 bases, with 10 bases left in between. Germline assignment: CDR1 MNHNS and CDR2 SASEGT. This CDR3 comprises 13 residues. The CDR3 region is CASRPDGNQPQHF. CDR3 nucleotide sequence: TGTGCCAGCAGGCCAGACGGGAATCAGCCCCAGCATTTT.

This chain joins TRBV30 and TRBJ1-4, with unresolved D. This CDR3 has 14 amino acids. V gave up 5 bases and J gave up 2 bases, with 12 bases separating them. The V gene's germline CDR1 is GTSNPN and CDR2 SVGIG (reference sequence). Here the CDR3 reads CAWGQTRTNEKLFF. As DNA, the CDR3 is TGTGCCTGGGGGCAGACAAGGACTAATGAAAAACTGTTTTTT.

The V and J genes are TRBV10-1 and TRBJ2-7, with 9 bases that match TRBD1. V was clipped by 10 bases and J by 3 bases; unmatched bases: 10. From germline, CDR1 is WNHNN and CDR2 SYGVQD (reference sequence). The CDR3 is 14 amino acids. The CDR3 is CATETGTGNYEQYF. CDR3 coding DNA: TGCGCCACCGAGACCGGGACAGGGAACTACGAGCAGTACTTC.

The chain is built from TRBV15 and TRBJ2-5; D uncertain. The end of the DNA fits TRBJ2-7 better, so the J call may be wrong. The CDR3 sequence is 13 residues long. The V gene's germline CDR1 is LNHNV and CDR2 YYDKDF (reference sequence). CDR3 in amino acids: CATSRSWAYEQYF. The CDR3 region has the DNA TGTGCCACCAGCAGATCGTGGGCCTACGAGCAGTACTTC.

The chain couples TRBV11-2 to TRBJ2-4; 9 bases are shared with TRBD1. V lost 3 bases to trimming and J lost 5 bases; unmatched junction nucleotides: 11. Germline V gives CDR1 SGHAT, CDR2 FQNNGV. This CDR3 comprises 17 residues. The CDR3 coding sequence is TGTGCCAGCAGCTTGCCTAAGGGACAGGGTATGGAAAACATTCAGTACTTC. Residues: CASSLPKGQGMENIQYF.

The J gene is TRBJ1-2, the V gene TRBV12-5, with a weak D call TRBD1 (5 bases). The CDR3 covers 15 residues. Germline values: CDR1 LGHNT, CDR2 FRNRAP. The ends were cut back, 0 bases at V and 13 bases at J, with 21 bases in the middle. The DNA for the CDR3 is TGTGCTAGTGGTTTGGTACTCGTGGGACTCAACGGAATCACCTTC. It encodes CASGLVLVGLNGITF. Together with reference TRBV12-5 and TRBJ1-2, the CDR3 gives the full variable domain: DARVTQTPRHKVTEMGQEVTMRCQPILGHNTVFWYRQTMMQGLELLAYFRNRAPLDDSGMPKDRFSAEMPDATLATLKIQPSEPRDSAVYFCASGLVLVGLNGITFGSGTRLTVV.

The chain employs TRBV9 and TRBJ1-6, with D uncertain. The CDR3 is made up of 12 amino acids. The germline CDR1 and CDR2 sequences are SGDLS and YYNGEE. Trimming pared 0 bases from V and 13 bases from J, leaving 8 bases between. Written as DNA, the CDR3 is TGTGCCAGCAGCGTAGATGAGGGCCCCCTCCACTTT. It specifies CASSVDEGPLHF.

V usage is TRBV29-1 and J usage is TRBJ1-1, with 8 bases fitting TRBD1. V was pared by 6 bases and J by 7 bases, with 13 bases of the junction left unmatched. CDR1 and CDR2 (germline): SQVTM, ANQGSEA. The CDR3 contains 14 residues. CDR3 in amino acids: CSVEFTQGAGEAFF. As DNA, the CDR3 is TGCAGCGTCGAATTCACCCAGGGGGCCGGTGAAGCTTTCTTT.

The chain couples TRBV9 to TRBJ1-2, with 9 bases aligning to TRBD1. Germline trimming cut 2 bases from V and 4 bases from J; bases unmatched to any gene: 6. The CDR3 has 15 residues. Germline loops: CDR1 SGDLS, CDR2 YYNGEE. The CDR3 coding sequence is TGTGCCAGCAGCGTGATGGACAGGGGAGGCTATGGCTACACCTTC. Protein product: CASSVMDRGGYGYTF.

The CDR3 is CASSLASGGPNYGYTF. The CDR3 nucleotides read TGTGCCAGCAGCTTAGCCTCCGGCGGGCCTAACTATGGCTACACCTTC. This chain joins TRBV7-9 and TRBJ1-2; D call uncertain. V was shortened by 0 bases and J by 0 bases, with 11 bases between the two germline ends. The germline V gene encodes CDR1 SEHNR and CDR2 FQNEAQ (reference sequence). This CDR3 spans 16 amino acids.

The rearrangement uses TRBV6-5 and TRBJ1-1; 10 bases align to TRBD1. Trimming at V came to 7 bases and at J to 4 bases, leaving 6 bases not matched to a gene. Germline CDR1 reads MNHEY; CDR2 reads SVGAGI. The CDR3 contains 14 residues. The CDR3 region is CASTDRGRFTEAFF. The CDR3 nucleotides are TGTGCCAGCACCGACAGGGGGCGGTTCACTGAAGCTTTCTTT.

This clone showed up just a few times. J is TRBJ1-4 and V is TRBV25-1; the match to TRBD1 covers 9 bases. Per germline, CDR1 MGHDK and CDR2 SYGVNS. This CDR3 is built from 17 residues. V lost 8 bases and J lost 5; bases outside the gene matches: 15. In DNA, the CDR3 is TGTGCCAGCTCAAACCAACCAGGACAGGGGATGAATGAAAAACTGTTTTTT. It encodes CASSNQPGQGMNEKLFF.

The rearrangement uses TRBV18 and TRBJ1-1; 8 nucleotides line up with TRBD1. From germline, CDR1 is KGHSH and CDR2 LQKENI. J gave up 3 bases and V 5 bases, and 8 bases lay outside the gene matches. The CDR3 covers 15 residues. This CDR3 is CASSTRTGRDTEAFF. The CDR3 bases are TGTGCCAGCTCAACCAGGACAGGGAGGGACACTGAAGCTTTCTTT.

The chain recombines TRBV5-1 with TRBJ1-6; TRBD1 aligns across 9 bases. The V gene's germline CDR1 is SGHRS and CDR2 YFSETQ. The J segment lost 10 bases and the V segment lost 3 bases, leaving 8 bases of the junction unmatched. This CDR3 is 15 amino acids long. The CDR3 DNA follows: TGCGCCAGCAGCTCTGTCGGGACAGGGACCTCACCCCTCCACTTT. It yields the protein CASSSVGTGTSPLHF.

The chain uses TRBV2 and TRBJ2-3, with a possible D match to TRBD1 (7 bases). V shed 11 bases and J shed 4 bases, with 13 bases lying between them. Germline CDR1 SNHLY, CDR2 FYNNEI. The CDR3 extends over 12 amino acids. This CDR3 is CAGGGNADTQYF. The CDR3 DNA sequence: TGTGCCGGAGGGGGCAATGCAGATACGCAGTATTTT.

The genes are TRBV4-3 and TRBJ2-6; tentatively, D is TRBD1 (6 bases). The CDR3 extends over 16 amino acids. The germline V gene encodes CDR1 LGHNA and CDR2 YSLEER. Trimming took off 4 bases at V and 0 bases at J, with 10 bases between the two ends. CDR3: CASSPTQGSGANVLTF. CDR3 bases: TGCGCCAGCAGCCCCACACAGGGCTCTGGGGCCAACGTCCTGACTTTC.

The chain joins TRBV25-1 to TRBJ1-3; 7 nucleotides line up with TRBD1. Per germline, CDR1 MGHDK and CDR2 SYGVNS. The ends lost 6 bases at V and 3 bases at J; junction bases unmatched: 8. The CDR3 totals 15 residues. The CDR3 here is CASRRQGGIGNTIYF. CDR3 in DNA: TGTGCCAGCAGAAGGCAGGGGGGTATTGGAAACACCATATATTTT.